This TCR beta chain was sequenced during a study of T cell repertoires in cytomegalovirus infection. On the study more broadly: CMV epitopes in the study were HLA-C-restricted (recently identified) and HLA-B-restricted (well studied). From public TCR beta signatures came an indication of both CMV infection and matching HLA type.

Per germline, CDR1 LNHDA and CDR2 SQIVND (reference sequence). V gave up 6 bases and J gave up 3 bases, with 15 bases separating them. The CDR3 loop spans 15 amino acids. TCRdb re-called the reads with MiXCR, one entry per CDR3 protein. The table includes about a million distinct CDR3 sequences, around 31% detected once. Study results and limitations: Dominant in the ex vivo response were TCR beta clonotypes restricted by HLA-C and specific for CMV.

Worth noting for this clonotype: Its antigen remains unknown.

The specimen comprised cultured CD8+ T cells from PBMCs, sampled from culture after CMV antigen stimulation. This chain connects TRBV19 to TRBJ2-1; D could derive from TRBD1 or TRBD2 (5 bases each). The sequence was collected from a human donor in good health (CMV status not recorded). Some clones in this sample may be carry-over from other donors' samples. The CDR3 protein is CASSTSRGRYNEQFF. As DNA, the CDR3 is TGTGCCAGTAGCACGTCTAGGGGACGCTACAATGAGCAGTTCTTC.